Listed below are T cell receptor beta chains from one sample, sequenced in a study of blood T cell repertoires in COVID-19. Measured with immunoSEQ multiplex PCR; TCRdb has only the in-frame clones, and not every one. Among about 150,000 clones, roughly 82% were seen once, and the ten largest hold over 2%. The specimen sequenced was peripheral blood. These receptors were obtained from a man in his 70s with acute or convalescent COVID-19. CDR3s include the opening cysteine and the closing phenylalanine or tryptophan. The D gene is left open where the match is weak. Only some rows state a clone size, as once, few, many or a class for expanded clones.

>.|.|TRBV7-9|TRBJ1-4
TGTGCCAGCTTAAAAGATCCAGTTGAAAAACTGTTTTTT
CASLKDPVEKLFF
>few|.|TRBV6-5|TRBJ1-1
TGTGCCAGCACCGCGTCCCAGGGCACTGAAGCTTTCTTT
CASTASQGTEAFF
>.|.|TRBV3-1/TRBV3-2|TRBJ2-7
TGTGCCAGCAGCCAAGGGGTACAGGGAGAGTACGAGCAGTACTTC
CASSQGVQGEYEQYF
>.|TRBD2|TRBV7-9|TRBJ2-1
TGTGCCAGCAGCTCGTGGACTAGCGGGCCGAACAATGAGCAGTTCTTC
CASSSWTSGPNNEQFF
>once|.|TRBV4-1|TRBJ2-4
TGCGCCAGCAGCCAAGATCAATGGGCAGACCAAAACATTCAGTACTTC
CASSQDQWADQNIQYF
>.|.|TRBV4-1|TRBJ1-6
TGCGCCAGCAGCCAAGGCCTCTATGGTTCACCCCTCCACTTT
CASSQGLYGSPLHF
>.|.|TRBV19|TRBJ1-5
TGTGCCAGTAGTATAGGGCAGGAACAGCCCCAGCATTTT
CASSIGQEQPQHF
>.|.|TRBV7-6|TRBJ1-3
TGTGCCAGCAGCTTAGAGACAACGGGGTACTCTGGAAACACCATATATTTT
CASSLETTGYSGNTIYF
>.|TRBD1|TRBV15|TRBJ2-2
TGTGCCACCAGCAGATCTCAGGGGGCAAATGCCGGGGAGCTGTTTTTT
CATSRSQGANAGELFF
>few|.|TRBV6-5|TRBJ1-2
TGTGCCAGCAGTTACTCCCCACAGGTCTATGGCTACACCTTC
CASSYSPQVYGYTF
>.|TRBD1|TRBV14|TRBJ2-1
TGTGCCAGCAGCCGGGACAGGGGGAATGAGCAGTTCTTC
CASSRDRGNEQFF
>.|.|TRBV28|TRBJ2-5
TGTGCCAGCTTGGGGGCCGGGTGGGAGACCCAGTACTTC
CASLGAGWETQYF
>.|.|TRBV7-9|TRBJ2-3
TGTGCCAGCAGCGCCAGGGCTAGCACAGATACGCAGTATTTT
CASSARASTDTQYF
>few|TRBD2|TRBV30|TRBJ2-1
TGTGCCTGGAGTGGTGGCAGCGGGGGGCCCAGGGAGCAGTTCTTC
CAWSGGSGGPREQFF
>once|.|TRBV18|TRBJ2-1
TGTGCCAGCTCACCAGACAGATCCCCTACGTACAATGAGCAGTTCTTC
CASSPDRSPTYNEQFF
>.|TRBD2|TRBV5-1|TRBJ2-7
TGCGCCAGCAGCTTGGTGGCTAGCGGGGGCTCCTACGAGCAGTACTTC
CASSLVASGGSYEQYF
>.|.|TRBV5-6|TRBJ1-1
TGTGCCAGCAGCCCCTTGGGGCGGAAGAACACTGAAGCTTTCTTT
CASSPLGRKNTEAFF
>.|.|TRBV19|TRBJ2-1
TGTGCCAGTAGTATAAGGCAGGGCAAGAACAATGAGCAGTTCTTC
CASSIRQGKNNEQFF
>.|TRBD1|TRBV5-1|TRBJ1-5
TGCGCCAGCAGCTTACAGGGGGCGCGCAATCAGCCCCAGCATTTT
CASSLQGARNQPQHF
>.|.|TRBV6-1|TRBJ1-2
TGTGCCAGCAGTGAACCCCCAGCGACGGCGAACTATGGCTACACCTTC
CASSEPPATANYGYTF
>.|.|TRBV30|TRBJ2-7
TGTGCCTGGAGCCGACAGGTAGTCAACGAGCAGTACTTC
CAWSRQVVNEQYF
>.|.|TRBV29-1|TRBJ1-4
TGCAGCGGGAGTTGGGGGGGCAATGAAAAACTGTTTTTT
CSGSWGGNEKLFF
>.|.|TRBV19|TRBJ2-2
TGTGCCAGTAGTAGAACAGTAACGAACACCGGGGAGCTGTTTTTT
CASSRTVTNTGELFF
>few|.|TRBV6-4|TRBJ2-7
TGTGCCAGCAGTGACGGGTGGGACACCGCCTACGAGCAGTACTTC
CASSDGWDTAYEQYF
>.|.|TRBV6-5|TRBJ1-5
TGTGCCAGCACCGAGTCGGGCAATCAGCCCCAGCATTTT
CASTESGNQPQHF
>.|TRBD1|TRBV4-1|TRBJ2-5
TGCGCCAGCAGCCGACCGGGACAGGCCCTCGGGGAGACCCAGTACTTC
CASSRPGQALGETQYF
>.|.|TRBV18|TRBJ2-7
TGTGCCAGCTCACCGCCGAACAGTTTCTCCTACGAGCAGTACTTC
CASSPPNSFSYEQYF
>.|TRBD1|TRBV5-5|TRBJ1-4
TGTGCCAGCAGCAGACAGGGGAGTGTGGATGAAAAACTGTTTTTT
CASSRQGSVDEKLFF
>.|TRBD1|TRBV6-5|TRBJ1-2
TGTGCCAGCAATCCTTCGGAGGGGGCATGGTATGGCTACACCTTC
CASNPSEGAWYGYTF
>.|TRBD2|TRBV7-9|TRBJ2-1
TGTGCCAGCATTCCGGACCCGGCATGGACTAGCGAAATCAATGAGCAGTTCTTC
CASIPDPAWTSEINEQFF
>.|.|TRBV3-1/TRBV3-2|TRBJ2-7
TGTGCCAGCAGCCAGGGACACAAGTTCGGGCAGTACTTC
CASSQGHKFGQYF
>.|.|TRBV28|TRBJ1-2
TGTGCCAGCAGTTTAGGCAGCTATGGCTACACCTTC
CASSLGSYGYTF
>once|.|TRBV7-8|TRBJ1-5
TGTGTCAGCAGCCCCCAGAGGGCGCACAATCAGCCCCAGCATTTT
CVSSPQRAHNQPQHF
>.|TRBD2|TRBV5-1|TRBJ2-1
TGCGCCAGCAGCTTGGGGCTTGCGGGGGGGCAATACAATGAGCAGTTCTTC
CASSLGLAGGQYNEQFF
>.|TRBD2|TRBV29-1|TRBJ2-2
TGCAGCGTTAGGTTGAGCGGGAGGGCCTCCGGGGAGCTGTTTTTT
CSVRLSGRASGELFF
>.|.|TRBV2|TRBJ2-7
TGTGCCAGCATCATGGAAAGGGGATCGCCCTACGAGCAGTACTTC
CASIMERGSPYEQYF
>.|TRBD1|TRBV28|TRBJ1-2
TGTGCCAGCAGTCCCCCGGACAGGGCCAACTATGGCTACACCTTC
CASSPPDRANYGYTF
>.|TRBD2|TRBV15|TRBJ2-1
TGTGCCACCAGCAGGCGGACTAGCGGGAACAATGAGCAGTTCTTC
CATSRRTSGNNEQFF
>.|.|TRBV6-5|TRBJ2-5
TGTGCCAGCAGTTTAGTCGGGGAGACCCAGTACTTC
CASSLVGETQYF
>once|TRBD1|TRBV19|TRBJ1-1
TGTGCCAGTAGTGGGTACAGGGGCACTGAAGCTTTCTTT
CASSGYRGTEAFF
>.|.|TRBV14|TRBJ2-7
TGTGCCAGCAGCCAAAAAGGGGGCGAGCAGTACTTC
CASSQKGGEQYF
>.|TRBD1|TRBV28|TRBJ2-1
TGTGCCAGTAGAACAGGGGGCGCCTACAATGAGCAGTTCTTC
CASRTGGAYNEQFF
>.|TRBD1|TRBV6-1|TRBJ1-2
TGTGCCAGCAGTGAAGACTTGACAGGGGGCATTCGTGGCTACACCTTC
CASSEDLTGGIRGYTF
>.|.|TRBV27|TRBJ2-1
TGTGCCAGCAGGCTACTAGGAAGGGTCAATGAGCAGTTCTTC
CASRLLGRVNEQFF
>.|TRBD1|TRBV9|TRBJ2-7
TGTGCCAGCAGCCCCGGACAGGGGGGAACCTACGAGCAGTACTTC
CASSPGQGGTYEQYF
>.|.|TRBV11-2|TRBJ2-7
TGTGCCAGCAGCTTAGTCAGTGCAGGGAACGAGCAGTACTTC
CASSLVSAGNEQYF
>.|TRBD2|TRBV6-5|TRBJ2-7
TGTGCCAGCAGTTACTCGGGACTAGCGGCCTACGAGCAGTACTTC
CASSYSGLAAYEQYF
>.|.|TRBV7-9|TRBJ2-7
TGTGCCAGCAGCCCCGACACGGGGAAAACCTACGAGCAGTACTTC
CASSPDTGKTYEQYF
>.|.|TRBV5-1|TRBJ1-6
TGCGCCAGCAGCCTGGGGGCGGGGGGCACAGATTCACCCCTCCACTTT
CASSLGAGGTDSPLHF
>.|TRBD2|TRBV19|TRBJ2-7
TGTGCCAGTAGTATAGAAAGCGGGGTGAGCGAGCAGTACTTC
CASSIESGVSEQYF